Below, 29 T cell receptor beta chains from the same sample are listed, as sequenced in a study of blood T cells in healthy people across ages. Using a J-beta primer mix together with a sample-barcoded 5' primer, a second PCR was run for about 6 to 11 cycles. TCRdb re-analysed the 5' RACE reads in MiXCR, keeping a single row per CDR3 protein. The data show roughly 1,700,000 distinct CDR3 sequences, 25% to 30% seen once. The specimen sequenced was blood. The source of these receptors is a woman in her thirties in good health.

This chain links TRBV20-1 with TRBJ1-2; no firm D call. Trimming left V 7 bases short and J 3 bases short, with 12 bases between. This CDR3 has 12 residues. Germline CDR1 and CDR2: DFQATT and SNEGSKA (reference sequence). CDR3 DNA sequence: TGCAGTGTCAACCAGGCCGACTATGGCTACACCTTC. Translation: CSVNQADYGYTF.

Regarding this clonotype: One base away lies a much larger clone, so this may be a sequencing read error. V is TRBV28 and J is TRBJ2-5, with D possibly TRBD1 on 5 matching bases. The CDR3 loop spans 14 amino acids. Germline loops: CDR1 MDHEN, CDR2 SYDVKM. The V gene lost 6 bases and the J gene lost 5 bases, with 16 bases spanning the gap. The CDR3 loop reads CASRKWKGRETQYF. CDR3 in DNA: TGTGCCAGCAGGAAATGGAAGGGGCGGGAGACCCAGTACTTC.

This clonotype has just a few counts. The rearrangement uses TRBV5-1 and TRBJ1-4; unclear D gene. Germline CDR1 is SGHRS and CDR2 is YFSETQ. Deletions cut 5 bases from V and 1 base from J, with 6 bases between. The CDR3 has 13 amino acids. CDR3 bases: TGCGCCAGCAGTACGGGAACTAATGAAAAACTGTTTTTT. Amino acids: CASSTGTNEKLFF.

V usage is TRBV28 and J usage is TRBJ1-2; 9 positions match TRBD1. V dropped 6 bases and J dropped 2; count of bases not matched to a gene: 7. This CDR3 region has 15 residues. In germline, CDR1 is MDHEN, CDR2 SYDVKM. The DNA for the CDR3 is TGTGCCAGCAGCCTCCTGACAGGGGGAAACTATGGCTACACCTTC. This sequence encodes CASSLLTGGNYGYTF.

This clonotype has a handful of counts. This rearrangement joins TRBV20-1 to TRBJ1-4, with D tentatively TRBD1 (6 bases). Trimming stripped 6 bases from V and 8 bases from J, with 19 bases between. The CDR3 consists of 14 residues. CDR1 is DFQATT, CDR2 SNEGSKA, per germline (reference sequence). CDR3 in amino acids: CSAFPTGIKEKLFF. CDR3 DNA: TGCAGTGCGTTCCCGACAGGAATTAAAGAAAAACTGTTTTTT.

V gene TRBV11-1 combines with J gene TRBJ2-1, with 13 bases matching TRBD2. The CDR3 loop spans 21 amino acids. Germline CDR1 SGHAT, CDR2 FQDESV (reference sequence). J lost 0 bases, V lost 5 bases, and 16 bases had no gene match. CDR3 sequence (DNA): TGTGCCAGCAGCATGGGACTAGCGGGACTAACCTCAGCGTTCTCCTACAATGAGCAGTTCTTC. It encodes CASSMGLAGLTSAFSYNEQFF.

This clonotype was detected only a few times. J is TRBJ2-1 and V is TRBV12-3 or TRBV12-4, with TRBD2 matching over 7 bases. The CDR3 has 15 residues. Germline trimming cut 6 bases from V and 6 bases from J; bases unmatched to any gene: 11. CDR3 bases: TGTGCCAGCAGCCTAGGGGCGGGAGAGGTCAATGAGCAGTTCTTC. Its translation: CASSLGAGEVNEQFF.

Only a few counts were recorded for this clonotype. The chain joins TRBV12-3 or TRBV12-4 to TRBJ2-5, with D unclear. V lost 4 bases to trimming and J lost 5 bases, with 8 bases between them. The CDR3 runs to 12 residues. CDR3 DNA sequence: TGTGCCAGCAGTTATGGAAGGGAGACCCAGTACTTC. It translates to CASSYGRETQYF.

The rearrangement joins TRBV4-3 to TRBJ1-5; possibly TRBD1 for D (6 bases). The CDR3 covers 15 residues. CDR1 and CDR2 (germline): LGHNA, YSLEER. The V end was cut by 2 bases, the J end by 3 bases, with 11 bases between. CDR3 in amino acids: CASSQTYRDNQPQHF. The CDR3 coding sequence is TGCGCCAGCAGCCAAACCTACAGGGACAATCAGCCCCAGCATTTT.

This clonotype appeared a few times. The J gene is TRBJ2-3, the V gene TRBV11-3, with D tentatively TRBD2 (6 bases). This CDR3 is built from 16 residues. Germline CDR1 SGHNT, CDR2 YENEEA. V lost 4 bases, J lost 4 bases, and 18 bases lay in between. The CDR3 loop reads CASSSSTRLGADTQYF. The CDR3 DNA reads TGTGCCAGCAGCTCATCGACTAGATTGGGGGCAGATACGCAGTATTTT.

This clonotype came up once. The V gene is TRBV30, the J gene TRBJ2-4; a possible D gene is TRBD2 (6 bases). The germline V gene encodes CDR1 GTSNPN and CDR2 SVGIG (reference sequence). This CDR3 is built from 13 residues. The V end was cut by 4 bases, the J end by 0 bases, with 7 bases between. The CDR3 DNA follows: TGTGCCTGGAAAGCGGGAGCCAAAAACATTCAGTACTTC. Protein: CAWKAGAKNIQYF.

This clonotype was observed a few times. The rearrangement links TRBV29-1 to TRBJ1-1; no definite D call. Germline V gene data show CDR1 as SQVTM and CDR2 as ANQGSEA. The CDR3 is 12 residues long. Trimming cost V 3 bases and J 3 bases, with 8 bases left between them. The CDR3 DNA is TGCAGCGTTGATTTCCAGGACACTGAAGCTTTCTTT. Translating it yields CSVDFQDTEAFF.

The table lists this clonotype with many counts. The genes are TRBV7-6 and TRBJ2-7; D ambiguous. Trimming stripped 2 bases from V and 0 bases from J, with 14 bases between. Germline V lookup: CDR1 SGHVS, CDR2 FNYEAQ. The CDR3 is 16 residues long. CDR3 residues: CASSLSSTEISYEQYF. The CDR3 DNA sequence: TGTGCCAGCAGCTTAAGCTCTACAGAGATCTCCTACGAGCAGTACTTC. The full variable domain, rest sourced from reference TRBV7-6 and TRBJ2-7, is GAGVSQSPRYKVTKRGQDVALRCDPISGHVSLYWYRQALGQGPEFLTYFNYEAQQDKSGLPNDRFSAERPEGSISTLTIQRTEQRDSAMYRCASSLSSTEISYEQYFGPGTRLTVT.

CDR3 DNA: TGTGCCAGCACCGTTCGAGACGGGGCCTACGAGCAGTACTTC. Translation: CASTVRDGAYEQYF. The chain couples TRBV7-9 to TRBJ2-7, with D possibly matching TRBD2 (5 bases). Germline V gene data show CDR1 as SEHNR and CDR2 as FQNEAQ (reference sequence). V lost 7 bases, J lost 2 bases, and 15 bases lay in between. The CDR3 is made up of 14 amino acids.

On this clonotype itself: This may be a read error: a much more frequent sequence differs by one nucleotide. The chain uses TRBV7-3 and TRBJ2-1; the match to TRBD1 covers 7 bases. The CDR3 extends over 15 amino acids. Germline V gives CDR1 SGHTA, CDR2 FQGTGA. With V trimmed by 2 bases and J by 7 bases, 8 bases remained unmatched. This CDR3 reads CASSLAPGGPNEQFF. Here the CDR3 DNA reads TGTGCCAGCAGCTTAGCCCCAGGGGGACCAAATGAGCAGTTCTTC.

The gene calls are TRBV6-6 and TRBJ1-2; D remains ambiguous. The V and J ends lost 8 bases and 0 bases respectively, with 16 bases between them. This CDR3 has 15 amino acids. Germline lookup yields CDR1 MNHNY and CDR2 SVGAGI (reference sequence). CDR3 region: CASFSASPSNYGYTF. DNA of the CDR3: TGTGCCAGCTTTTCAGCCTCCCCCTCTAACTATGGCTACACCTTC.

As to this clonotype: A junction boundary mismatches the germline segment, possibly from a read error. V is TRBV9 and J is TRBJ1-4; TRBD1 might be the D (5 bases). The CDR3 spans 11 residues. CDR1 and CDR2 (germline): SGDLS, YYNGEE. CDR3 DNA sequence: TGTACCAGCAGCCCCGGCGGGACCTTGTTTTTT. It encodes CTSSPGGTLFF.

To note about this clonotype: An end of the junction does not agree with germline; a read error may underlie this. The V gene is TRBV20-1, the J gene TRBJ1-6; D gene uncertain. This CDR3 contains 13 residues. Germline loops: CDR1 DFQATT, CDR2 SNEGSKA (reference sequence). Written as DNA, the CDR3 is TGCAGTGCTAGCTCGTCCGGCGATTCACCCCCCCACTTT. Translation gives CSASSSGDSPPHF.

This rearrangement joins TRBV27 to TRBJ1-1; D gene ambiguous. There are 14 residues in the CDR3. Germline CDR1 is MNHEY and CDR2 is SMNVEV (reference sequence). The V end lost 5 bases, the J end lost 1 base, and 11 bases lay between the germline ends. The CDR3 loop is CASSTLRPNTEAFF. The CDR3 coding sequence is TGTGCCAGCAGTACCCTTCGGCCGAACACTGAAGCTTTCTTT.

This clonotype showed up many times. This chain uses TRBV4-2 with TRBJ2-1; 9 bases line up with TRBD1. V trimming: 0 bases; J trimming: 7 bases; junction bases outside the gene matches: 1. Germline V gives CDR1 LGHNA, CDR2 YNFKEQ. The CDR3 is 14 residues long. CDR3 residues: CASSQEGTGNEQFF. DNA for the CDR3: TGTGCCAGCAGCCAAGAAGGGACAGGGAATGAGCAGTTCTTC.

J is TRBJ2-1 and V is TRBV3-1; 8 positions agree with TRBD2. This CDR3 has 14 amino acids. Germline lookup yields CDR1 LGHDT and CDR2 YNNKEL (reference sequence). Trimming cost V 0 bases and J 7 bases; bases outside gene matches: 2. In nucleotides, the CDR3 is TGTGCCAGCAGCCAAGATGGGACTAGAAATGAGCAGTTCTTC. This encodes CASSQDGTRNEQFF.

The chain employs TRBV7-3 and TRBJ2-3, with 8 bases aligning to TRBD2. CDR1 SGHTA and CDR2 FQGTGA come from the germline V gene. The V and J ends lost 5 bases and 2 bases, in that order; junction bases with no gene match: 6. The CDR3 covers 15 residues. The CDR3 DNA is TGTGCCAGCAGCCACATCGGGAGGGCCACAGATACGCAGTATTTT. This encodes CASSHIGRATDTQYF.

In DNA, the CDR3 is TGTGCCAGCAGCTTAGCTTGGGATTCCGGCACAGATACGCAGTATTTT. It codes for CASSLAWDSGTDTQYF. This chain joins TRBV7-6 and TRBJ2-3; D is unclear. V dropped 0 bases and J dropped 1 base, with 11 bases sitting between them. Germline V gene data show CDR1 as SGHVS and CDR2 as FNYEAQ. This CDR3 has 16 residues.

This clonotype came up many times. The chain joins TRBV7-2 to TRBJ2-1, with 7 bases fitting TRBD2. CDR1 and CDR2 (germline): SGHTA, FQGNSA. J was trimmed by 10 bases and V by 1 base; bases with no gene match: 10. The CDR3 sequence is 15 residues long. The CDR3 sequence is CASSLGQGRGGEQFF. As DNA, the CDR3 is TGTGCCAGCAGCTTAGGGCAAGGAAGGGGAGGGGAGCAGTTCTTC.

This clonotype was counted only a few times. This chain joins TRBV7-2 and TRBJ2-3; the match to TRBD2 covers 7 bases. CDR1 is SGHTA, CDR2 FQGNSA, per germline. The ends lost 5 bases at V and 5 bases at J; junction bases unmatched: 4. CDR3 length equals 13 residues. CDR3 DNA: TGTGCCAGCAGCCGGGGGGACCAAGATACGCAGTATTTT. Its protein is CASSRGDQDTQYF.

CDR3 region: CSVEPGENTEAFF. The CDR3 DNA reads as TGCAGCGTTGAACCGGGTGAGAACACTGAAGCTTTCTTT. The chain carries TRBV29-1 and TRBJ1-1; the D is unclear. Per the germline V gene, CDR1 is SQVTM and CDR2 is ANQGSEA. The CDR3 consists of 13 residues. V was clipped by 2 bases and J by 1 base, with 8 bases between them.

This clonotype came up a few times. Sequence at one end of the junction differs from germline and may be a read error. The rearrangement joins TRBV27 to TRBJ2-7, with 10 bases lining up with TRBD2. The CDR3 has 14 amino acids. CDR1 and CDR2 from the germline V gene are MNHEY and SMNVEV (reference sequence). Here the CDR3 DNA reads TGTGCCAGCAGTTTTGGGACTAGCGTCTACGTGCAGTACTTC. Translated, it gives CASSFGTSVYVQYF.

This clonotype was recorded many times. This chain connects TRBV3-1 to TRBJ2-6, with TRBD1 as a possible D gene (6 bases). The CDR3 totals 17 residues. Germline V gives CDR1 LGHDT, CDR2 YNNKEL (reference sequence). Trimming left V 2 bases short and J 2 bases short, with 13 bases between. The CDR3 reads CASSQYPTGTGANVLTF. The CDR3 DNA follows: TGTGCCAGCAGCCAATACCCTACAGGGACTGGGGCCAACGTCCTGACTTTC. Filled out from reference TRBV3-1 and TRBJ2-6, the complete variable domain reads DTAVSQTPKYLVTQMGNDKSIKCEQNLGHDTMYWYKQDSKKFLKIMFSYNNKELIINETVPNRFSPKSPDKAHLNLHINSLELGDSAVYFCASSQYPTGTGANVLTFGAGSRLTVL.

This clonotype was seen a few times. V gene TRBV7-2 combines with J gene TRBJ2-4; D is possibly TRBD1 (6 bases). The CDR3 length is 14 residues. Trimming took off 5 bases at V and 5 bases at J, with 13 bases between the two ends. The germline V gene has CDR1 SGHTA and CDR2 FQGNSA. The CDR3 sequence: CASSMAGAQNIQYF. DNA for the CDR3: TGTGCCAGCAGCATGGCAGGGGCCCAAAACATTCAGTACTTC.